These 22 T cell receptor beta chains came from one sample sequenced in a study of tumor-infiltrating lymphocytes in primary liver carcinoma. cDNA specific to TCR beta was made from 500 ng of total RNA, with a constant-region primer employed for priming. Modified slightly, ARM-PCR produced TCR beta libraries over three nested multiplex PCR rounds. With TRBV1-TRBV30 forward primers and a C-beta reverse primer, the first two PCR rounds were run for about 10 cycles each. TCRdb processed the multiplex PCR reads anew with MiXCR; each CDR3 protein has one entry. Here the sample spans 95,000 to 100,000 distinct CDR3 sequences, about 63% being singletons. RNA and DNA were co-extracted from about 19-30 mg of unsorted bulk tissue. Sequenced sample: liver tumor tissue from sampling region 2. Described subset: tumor region T2, inferior pole. All receptors derive from a woman aged 60 to 75 with primary liver carcinoma and hepatitis B virus infection.

The chain recombines TRBV5-1 with TRBJ2-5; 8 bases fit TRBD2. CDR3 length equals 17 residues. V gave up 4 bases and J gave up 0 bases; unmatched junction bases: 11. Germline CDR1 reads SGHRS; CDR2 reads YFSETQ. CDR3 sequence reads: CASSPRTSLRYQETQYF. CDR3 sequence (DNA): TGCGCCAGCAGCCCCCGGACTAGCCTACGGTACCAAGAGACCCAGTACTTC.

Of note for this clonotype: The conserved phenylalanine or tryptophan is not found at the CDR3 terminus, so this likely reflects a read error. The chain joins TRBV11-2 to TRBJ2-1; 15 positions match TRBD2. Germline assignment: CDR1 SGHAT and CDR2 FQNNGV. CDR3 length: 17 amino acids. The CDR3 bases are TGTACCGGCAGCCTACGAGGGGGACTAGCGGGAGGTTTCGAGCAGTTCTAC. As protein: CTGSLRGGLAGGFEQFY.

Points on this clonotype: A clone one base away is much larger, so this may be a read error. The gene calls are TRBV7-9 and TRBJ2-1; D gene unclear. Germline V CDR1 and CDR2: SEHNR, FQNEAQ (reference sequence). The CDR3 runs 13 residues. Deletions cut 7 bases from V and 3 bases from J, with 10 bases between. CDR3 in DNA: TGTGCCAGCAAGGATAGGCACTACAATGAGCAGTTCTTC. Its protein product is CASKDRHYNEQFF.

The chain links TRBV4-2 to TRBJ2-7; maybe TRBD2 (5 bases). Germline CDR1 LGHNA, CDR2 YNFKEQ. Between the trimmed V and J ends, which lost 1 base and 2 bases, there was a span of 18 bases. The CDR3 totals 17 residues. CDR3 sequence: CASSQVMTTGKPYEQYF. The CDR3, as DNA: TGTGCCAGCAGCCAAGTAATGACTACTGGGAAGCCCTACGAGCAGTACTTC.

This clonotype has just a few counts. An end of the junction differs from the germline gene, which may be a read error. The rearrangement links TRBV11-2 to TRBJ2-2; possible D gene TRBD2, 5 bases. The CDR3 contains 13 residues. Germline CDR1 and CDR2: SGHAT and FQNNGV. CDR3 amino acids: CASSLDRTGELSF. As DNA, the CDR3 is TGTGCCAGCAGCTTGGATAGGACTGGGGAGCTCTCTTTT.

Points on this clonotype: The final CDR3 position lacks the conserved phenylalanine or tryptophan, pointing to a likely read error. The chain employs TRBV11-2 and TRBJ2-3; no clear D. V was pared by 5 bases and J by 3 bases, with 21 bases between. CDR3 size: 17 residues. From germline, CDR1 is SGHAT and CDR2 FQNNGV. CDR3 residues: CASSPASRSKGTDTQYL. Here the CDR3 DNA reads TGTGCCAGCAGCCCGGCCTCCAGGAGCAAAGGAACAGATACGCAGTATTTG.

Remarks on this clonotype: One junction end does not reproduce the germline sequence, and a read error may be involved. As DNA, the CDR3 is TGTGCCAGCAGCCCCCAGCTCGAGGAAGCCTACGAGCAGAACTTC. Encoded protein: CASSPQLEEAYEQNF. The J gene is TRBJ2-7, the V gene TRBV11-3; D not resolved. Germline CDR1 reads SGHNT; CDR2 reads YENEEA. The CDR3 runs to 15 residues.

This clonotype was seen once. The junction differs from germline at one of its ends, possibly a read error. The chain is built from TRBV10-3 and TRBJ2-7; D is ambiguous. This CDR3 spans 15 amino acids. Germline CDR1 reads ENHRY; CDR2 reads SYGVKD. Here the CDR3 reads CAISEVAGRRYEQYF. The CDR3, as DNA: TGTGCAATCAGTGAAGTTGCTGGGCGCCGCTACGAGCAGTACTTC.

V usage is TRBV11-3 and J usage is TRBJ2-7; 12 bases line up with TRBD1. The CDR3 covers 15 residues. The germline gives CDR1 SGHNT, CDR2 YENEEA. CDR3 coding DNA: TGTTCCAACAGCTTAGGGACAGGGGGCTCTCTCGAGCAGTACTTC. Protein sequence: CSNSLGTGGSLEQYF. Full variable domain (outside the CDR3, taken from reference TRBV11-3 and TRBJ2-7): EAGVVQSPRYKIIEKKQPVAFWCNPISGHNTLYWYLQNLGQGPELLIRYENEEAVDDSQLPKDRFSAERLKGVDSTLKIQPAELGDSAVYLCSNSLGTGGSLEQYFGPGTRLTVT.

About this clonotype itself: A junction end diverges from the germline sequence, so it may reflect a read error. CDR3 DNA: TGCGCCAGCAGCTTGGGAGAGACCTTCTCTGGAAACTCCATATATTTT. Translated: CASSLGETFSGNSIYF. V usage is TRBV5-1 and J usage is TRBJ1-3; D remains unclear. Germline V CDR1 and CDR2: SGHRS, YFSETQ. This CDR3 is built from 16 residues.

A word on this clonotype: Its ends do not fully match the called genes, so a read error is possible. This chain connects TRBV11-3 to TRBJ1-2; D gene unclear. This CDR3 spans 13 amino acids. Germline-derived CDR1 and CDR2 are SGHNT and YENEEA. CDR3 amino acids: CASRDRAAYGYTF. The CDR3, as DNA: TGTGCCAGCAGAGACCGGGCCGCCTATGGCTACACCTTT.

V gene TRBV12-3 or TRBV12-4 combines with J gene TRBJ1-4; 7 nucleotides agree with TRBD1. J gave up 14 bases and V 1 base, and 7 bases lay outside the gene matches. This CDR3 has 13 amino acids. CDR3 DNA: TGTGCCAGCAGTTTAGGACAGGGTGGAAATCTGTTTTTT. The encoded protein is CASSLGQGGNLFF.

As regards this clonotype: Sequence at one end of the junction differs from germline and may be a read error. The rearrangement uses TRBV11-2 and TRBJ2-6; D not certain. CDR1 and CDR2 from the germline V gene are SGHAT and FQNNGV. The CDR3 is 15 amino acids. The CDR3 loop reads CGSTDQSAGANVLTF. The CDR3 DNA follows: TGTGGCAGCACGGACCAGAGCGCTGGGGCCAACGTCCTGACTTTC.

This clonotype was seen a few times. The chain employs TRBV19 and TRBJ2-3; perhaps TRBD1 as D (6 bases). With 6 bases removed from V and 3 bases from J, the gap between germline ends came to 16 bases. CDR3 size: 15 residues. Germline V gives CDR1 LNHDA, CDR2 SQIVND (reference sequence). CDR3 sequence: CASSRSRGETDTQYF. CDR3 in DNA: TGTGCCAGTAGCCGCAGCAGGGGTGAAACAGATACGCAGTATTTT.

As regards this clonotype: Since the CDR3 does not end with the conserved phenylalanine or tryptophan, this likely comes from a read error. The chain combines TRBV29-1 with TRBJ2-4; D may be TRBD1 (6 bases). The CDR3 sequence is 13 residues long. From germline, CDR1 is SQVTM and CDR2 ANQGSEA. Trimming pared 4 bases from V and 7 bases from J, leaving 14 bases between. CDR3 residues: CSVAWTEQNIQYI. The CDR3, as DNA: TGCAGCGTTGCCTGGACAGAGCAGAACATTCAGTACATC.

Note on this clonotype: The conserved closing phenylalanine or tryptophan is absent in this CDR3, likely reflecting a read error. The chain has TRBV6-6 and TRBJ2-3; D call uncertain. CDR1 is MNHNY, CDR2 SVGAGI, per germline (reference sequence). This CDR3 has 12 amino acids. This chain's CDR3 is CVSSISTDTQYL. The CDR3 coding sequence is TGTGTCAGCAGCATCAGCACAGATACGCAGTATTTA.

The table lists this clonotype with many counts. CDR3 bases: TGTGCCAGCAGCTTCACAGGGATGGAGACCCAGTACTTC. It codes for CASSFTGMETQYF. The chain carries TRBV7-8 and TRBJ2-5, with D maybe TRBD1 (6 bases). CDR1 and CDR2 from the germline V gene are SGHVS and FQNEAQ. V was cut by 3 bases and J by 5 bases, with 10 bases left in between. The CDR3 totals 13 residues.

This clonotype occurred a few times. This may be a read error: a much more frequent sequence differs by one nucleotide. The rearrangement joins TRBV4-2 to TRBJ2-2, with 8 nucleotides matching TRBD2. Germline values: CDR1 LGHNA, CDR2 YNFKEQ. The CDR3 is made up of 15 amino acids. The CDR3 loop is CVSSTGAGAVGELFF. In nucleotides, the CDR3 is TGTGTCAGCAGCACCGGAGCGGGAGCTGTCGGGGAGCTGTTTTTT.

Concerning this clonotype: The CDR3 does not end in the conserved phenylalanine or tryptophan, so this is likely a read error. Because the CDR3's place on the DNA is in doubt, the DNA is left out and the CDR3 is given as listed by TCRdb. This chain links TRBV5-8 with TRBJ2-5; TRBD1 is the table's D call and was not checked against the DNA. The CDR3 numbers 15 amino acids, ends counted. Germline values: CDR1 SGHTS, CDR2 YDEGEE. The CDR3 loop is CASSPGRTIQETQCS.

On this clonotype itself: At one of its ends the junction is not consistent with the germline gene, which may arise from a read error. The V call is TRBV11-2, the J call TRBJ2-2, with D perhaps TRBD2 (6 bases). Germline lookup yields CDR1 SGHAT and CDR2 FQNNGV. The CDR3 sequence is 16 residues long. CDR3 sequence reads: CASSFCRASATGELFF. The CDR3 coding sequence is TGTGCCAGCAGCTTTTGTAGGGCTAGCGCAACCGGGGAGTTGTTTTTT.

The chain couples TRBV20-1 to TRBJ2-7; D unclear. The V gene's germline CDR1 is DFQATT and CDR2 SNEGSKA (reference sequence). This CDR3 is built from 12 residues. Trimming stripped 6 bases from V and 5 bases from J, with 14 bases between. Here the CDR3 reads CSAPRLANEQYF. CDR3 nucleotide sequence: TGCAGTGCCCCTCGACTGGCTAACGAGCAGTACTTC.

Ten or more counts support this clonotype. The chain uses TRBV7-8 and TRBJ1-4; D gene ambiguous. Trimming pared 5 bases from V and 8 bases from J, leaving 18 bases between. Germline lookup yields CDR1 SGHVS and CDR2 FQNEAQ. This CDR3 is built from 15 residues. This CDR3 is CASSQPPWTGEKLFF. In nucleotides, the CDR3 is TGTGCCAGCAGCCAACCTCCCTGGACTGGGGAAAAACTGTTTTTT.